This section outlines one T cell receptor beta chain sequence together with its context. What it binds is unknown. The CDR3 consists of 11 residues. Germline V CDR1 and CDR2: LNHDA, SQIVND (reference sequence). V lost 8 bases and J lost 6, with 8 bases in between. Reverse transcription of roughly 0.5 to 1 ug RNA was carried out with random hexamers. A single record per CDR3 protein comes from TCRdb applying MiXCR to the immunoSEQ multiplex PCR reads. Seen here are under 200,000 distinct CDR3 sequences, 85% to 95% observed once, and the top ten hold 0.12%. Through negative isolation, CD4+ and CD8+ T cells were obtained, while TEMRA cells were enriched using FACS. The data are from a study of CD8 T cells in Susac syndrome. General study results and limits: Clonal expansion did not appear in Susac syndrome CD4+ T cell repertoires. It was acknowledged in the study that the number of individuals who were included in its TCR sequencing and HLA analysis was relatively small.

The rearrangement uses TRBV19 and TRBJ2-1; D ambiguous. The sequenced material came from CD4+ T cells from PBMCs. The origin of this receptor is a human donor with Susac syndrome. The CDR3 region is CASAVRNEQFF. The CDR3 DNA is TGTGCCAGTGCCGTACGCAATGAGCAGTTCTTC. Variable domain in full (rest from reference TRBV19 and TRBJ2-1): DGGITQSPKYLFRKEGQNVTLSCEQNLNHDAMYWYRQDPGQGLRLIYYSQIVNDFQKGDIAEGYSVSREKKESFPLTVTSAQKNPTAFYLCASAVRNEQFFGPGTRLTVL.